This T cell receptor (beta chain) came from a study of cytomegalovirus exposure and HLA in healthy donors. Study in general: Some 85 million unique TCRs from HLA-typed donors were held in an early data release.

PCR used 60 Vbeta primers and 13 Jbeta primers. Authors' analysis steps: Later reanalysis found around 74 million unique TCR beta chains, roughly 10 million of them shared. Sequencing used immunoSEQ multiplex PCR; TCRdb keeps in-frame clones, though not all of them. That table gives V, J and clone size, and the DNA gave D and trimming. The sample holds over 150,000 clones, over 70% seen once. Germline loops: CDR1 ENHRY, CDR2 SYGVKD. The CDR3 is made up of 14 amino acids. With 7 bases clipped from V and 5 bases from J, the junction kept 5 bases outside the gene matches. Broader study findings: Most TCR sequences were seen very rarely across donors, but some public TCRs occurred in many. In a later analysis, V- and J-gene trimming of beta chains associated with a DCLRE1C missense variant, replicated independently.

On this clone itself: The antigen remains unidentified.

The sample was PBMCs. The chain employs TRBV10-3 and TRBJ2-5; TRBD2 matches 12 bases. This clonotype originated in a man aged 25-45 years in good health and CMV-seropositive. The CDR3 bases are TGTGCCATCAAGACTAGCGGGGGAGGGGAGACCCAGTACTTC. Amino acids: CAIKTSGGGETQYF.